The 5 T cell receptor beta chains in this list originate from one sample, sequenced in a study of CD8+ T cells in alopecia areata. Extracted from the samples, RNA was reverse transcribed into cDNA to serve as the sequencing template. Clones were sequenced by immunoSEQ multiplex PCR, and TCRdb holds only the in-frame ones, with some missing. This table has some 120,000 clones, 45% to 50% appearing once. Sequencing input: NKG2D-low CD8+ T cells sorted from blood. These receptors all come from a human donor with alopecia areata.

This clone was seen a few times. The CDR3 loop is CASHGPWGTQYF. Written as DNA, the CDR3 is TGTGCCAGCCACGGACCGTGGGGGACCCAGTACTTC. The chain combines TRBV27 with TRBJ2-5; D is ambiguous. The length of the CDR3 is 12 residues. In germline, CDR1 is MNHEY, CDR2 SMNVEV (reference sequence). V was cut by 8 bases and J by 7 bases, with 14 bases left in between.

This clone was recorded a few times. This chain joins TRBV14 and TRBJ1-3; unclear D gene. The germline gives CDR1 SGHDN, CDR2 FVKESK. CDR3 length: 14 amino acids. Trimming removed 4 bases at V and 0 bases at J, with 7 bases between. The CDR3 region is CASSLAISGNTIYF. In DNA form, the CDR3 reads TGTGCCAGCAGCCTAGCCATCTCTGGAAACACCATATATTTT. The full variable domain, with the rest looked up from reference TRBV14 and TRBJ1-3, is EAGVTQFPSHSVIEKGQTVTLRCDPISGHDNLYWYRRVMGKEIKFLLHFVKESKQDESGMPNNRFLAERTGGTYSTLKVQPAELEDSGVYFCASSLAISGNTIYFGEGSWLTVV.

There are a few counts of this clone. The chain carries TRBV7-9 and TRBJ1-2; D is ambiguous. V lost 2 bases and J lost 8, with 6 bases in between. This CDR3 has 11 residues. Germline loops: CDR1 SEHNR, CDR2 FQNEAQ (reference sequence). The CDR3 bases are TGTGCCAGCAGCTTATCCGGGGGCTACACCTTC. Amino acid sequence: CASSLSGGYTF.

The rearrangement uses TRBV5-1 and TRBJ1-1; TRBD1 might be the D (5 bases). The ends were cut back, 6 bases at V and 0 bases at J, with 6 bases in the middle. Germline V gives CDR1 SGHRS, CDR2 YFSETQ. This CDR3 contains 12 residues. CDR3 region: CASTGLNTEAFF. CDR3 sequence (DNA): TGCGCCAGCACAGGGCTGAACACTGAAGCTTTCTTT.

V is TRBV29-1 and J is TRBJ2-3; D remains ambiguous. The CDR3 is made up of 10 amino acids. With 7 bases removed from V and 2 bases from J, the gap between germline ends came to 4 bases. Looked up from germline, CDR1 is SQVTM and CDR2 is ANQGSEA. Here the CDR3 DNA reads TGCAGCGCATTCACAGATACGCAGTATTTT. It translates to CSAFTDTQYF.